This T cell receptor beta chain was found in a study of blood T cells in healthy people across ages. Next came a second PCR, run for 7 to 11 cycles, which used a sample-barcoded 5' primer along with a J-beta primer mix. A template-switch adaptor containing 12 random nucleotides labeled each cDNA molecule. TCRdb passed the 5' RACE reads through MiXCR, listing each CDR3 protein once. The sample records 1.5 million to 2 million distinct CDR3 sequences, 28% being singletons. V was clipped by 8 bases and J by 4 bases; unmatched bases: 14. CDR3 length equals 16 residues. This chain links TRBV12-3 or TRBV12-4 with TRBJ2-1, with 7 bases that match TRBD2. Sample: blood. This clonotype was obtained from a woman in her twenties or thirties in good health. CDR3 residues: CASGSSSGRRYNEQFF. For the CDR3, the DNA is TGTGCCAGCGGTTCCTCTAGCGGCCGTCGATACAATGAGCAGTTCTTC.